What follows are 20 T cell receptor beta chains derived from one specimen sequenced in a study of tumor and adjacent non-tumor tissue in lung cancer. The template was RNA from unsorted bulk tissue. Three rounds of nested PCR, following a modified ARM-PCR protocol, produced the TCRbeta library. MiXCR was run by TCRdb on the multiplex PCR reads, yielding one entry per CDR3 protein. The table shows tens of thousands of distinct CDR3 sequences, with around three quarters occurring only once. The specimen was lung tumor tissue. Receptor source: a man in his 60s with non-small cell lung cancer.

Regarding this clonotype: Since no conserved phenylalanine or tryptophan closes the CDR3, a read error is the likely cause. The gene calls are TRBV11-1 and TRBJ2-5; 9 bases match TRBD2. The V segment lost 4 bases and the J segment 5 bases; nucleotides outside the gene matches: 8. CDR3 length: 15 residues. The germline CDR1 and CDR2 sequences are SGHAT and FQDESV (reference sequence). This CDR3 reads CASSSGLAVSETQYL. For the CDR3, the DNA is TGTGCCAGCAGCTCGGGACTAGCAGTGAGTGAGACCCAGTACTTA.

This clonotype was picked up many times. V gene TRBV10-2 combines with J gene TRBJ1-1; the match to TRBD1 covers 7 bases. Germline V lookup: CDR1 WSHSY, CDR2 SAAADI. There are 15 residues in the CDR3. Trimming removed 6 bases from V and 4 bases from J; junction bases left unmatched: 11. The CDR3 sequence is CASRDLGGSGTEAFF. In nucleotides, the CDR3 is TGCGCCAGCAGGGACTTAGGGGGCTCGGGCACTGAAGCTTTCTTT.

With respect to this clonotype: A much larger clone differs by one base, so this may be a read error. J is TRBJ2-5 and V is TRBV7-9; the match to TRBD2 covers 11 bases. Per germline, CDR1 SEHNR and CDR2 FQNEAQ (reference sequence). This CDR3 comprises 20 residues. CDR3 sequence: CVSSFWISGRAGRSSETQYF. The CDR3 DNA sequence: TGTGTCAGCAGCTTCTGGATTAGCGGGAGGGCCGGCCGATCCTCAGAGACCCAGTACTTC.

This clonotype turned up a few times. The rearrangement uses TRBV5-1 and TRBJ2-1, with D maybe TRBD2 (5 bases). V lost 0 bases, J lost 2 bases, and 12 bases lay in between. Germline CDR1 and CDR2: SGHRS and YFSETQ. The CDR3 consists of 16 residues. This CDR3 reads CASSLGGGQAYNEQFF. As DNA, the CDR3 is TGCGCCAGCAGCTTGGGCGGCGGGCAGGCCTACAATGAGCAGTTCTTC.

The chain is built from TRBV30 and TRBJ1-1; D not resolved. This CDR3 comprises 16 residues. CDR1 is GTSNPN and CDR2 is SVGIG in the germline V gene (reference sequence). The germline V and J ends were trimmed by 4 bases and 2 bases, with 20 bases remaining between them. The CDR3 coding sequence is TGTGCCTGGACACGCCCAACCCCACGGCCCAACACTGAAGCTTTCTTT. It is translated as CAWTRPTPRPNTEAFF.

In the case of this clonotype: At one of its ends the junction is not consistent with the germline gene, which may arise from a read error. This chain joins TRBV10-1 and TRBJ1-5; tentatively, D is TRBD1 (5 bases). This CDR3 spans 13 amino acids. The germline V gene has CDR1 WNHNN and CDR2 SYGVQD (reference sequence). For the CDR3, the DNA is TGCGCCGGGGCCTGGAGCAGGAATCAGCCACAGCATTTT. It translates to CAGAWSRNQPQHF.

This clonotype was recorded at least ten times. The rearrangement joins TRBV28 to TRBJ2-4; D not resolved. Between the trimmed V and J ends, which lost 3 bases and 0 bases, there was a span of 9 bases. The CDR3 totals 15 residues. Germline CDR1 MDHEN, CDR2 SYDVKM. The CDR3 loop reads CASSFPGQAKNIQYF. The CDR3 nucleotides are TGTGCCAGCAGTTTTCCGGGTCAAGCCAAAAACATTCAGTACTTC.

This clonotype was detected only once. A junction end diverges from the germline sequence, so it may reflect a read error. The gene calls are TRBV5-1 and TRBJ2-3; 7 positions match TRBD1. Germline V gene sequence: CDR1 SGHRS, CDR2 YFSETQ. This CDR3 is built from 15 residues. The CDR3 here is CARSLWDRNTDTQYF. Here the CDR3 DNA reads TGCGCCAGGAGCCTCTGGGACAGAAACACAGATACACAGTATTTT.

On this clonotype: One end of the junction does not line up with germline, which may come from a read error. This chain joins TRBV20-1 and TRBJ2-1; tentative D call: TRBD2 (5 bases). This CDR3 is 13 amino acids long. Germline CDR1 reads DFQATT; CDR2 reads SNEGSKA (reference sequence). This chain's CDR3 is CSARPSSYDDQFF. Written as DNA, the CDR3 is TGCAGTGCTAGGCCTAGCTCCTACGATGATCAGTTCTTC.

This clonotype was observed a few times. J is TRBJ2-7 and V is TRBV2; D gene uncertain. Germline V gives CDR1 SNHLY, CDR2 FYNNEI. This CDR3 region has 11 residues. V gave up 4 bases and J gave up 6 bases, with 7 bases separating them. The CDR3 DNA is TGTGCCAGCAGTGTGTTTCGCGAGCAGTACTTC. It yields the protein CASSVFREQYF.

Regarding this clonotype: At one of its ends the junction is not consistent with the germline gene, which may arise from a read error. The V call is TRBV20-1, the J call TRBJ2-7, with D maybe TRBD1 (5 bases). The CDR3 is made up of 14 amino acids. CDR1 and CDR2 from the germline V gene are DFQATT and SNEGSKA (reference sequence). CDR3 DNA sequence: TGCAATGCTATCCTCGTGACAGTGAAGTACGAGCAGTACTTC. Its protein product is CNAILVTVKYEQYF.

A remark on this clonotype: This may be a read error, as it is one base from a much larger clone. This sequence joins TRBV28 and TRBJ1-5; TRBD1 aligns across 9 bases. Germline V gene data show CDR1 as MDHEN and CDR2 as SYDVKM. The CDR3 runs to 15 residues. The CDR3 nucleotides are TGTGCCAGCAGTCGCGACAGGGGGGTAGGTCAGTCCCAGCATTTT. Translated, it gives CASSRDRGVGQSQHF.

Notes on this clonotype: At one end, the junction sequence differs from germline, possibly due to a read error. This chain uses TRBV20-1 with TRBJ2-1; 9 bases are shared with TRBD2. Germline V gene data show CDR1 as DFQATT and CDR2 as SNEGSKA (reference sequence). The CDR3 totals 16 residues. The CDR3 sequence is CSAGDPPLAGYNEQFF. CDR3 nucleotides: TGCAGTGCTGGAGATCCGCCACTAGCGGGCTACAACGAGCAGTTCTTC.

A note on this clonotype: At one end, the junction sequence differs from germline, possibly due to a read error. The genes are TRBV5-5 and TRBJ1-5; 7 nucleotides agree with TRBD1. The CDR3 loop spans 15 amino acids. Germline V gene sequence: CDR1 SGHKS, CDR2 YYEKEE (reference sequence). The CDR3 sequence: CASSLLGGQPLPQHF. The DNA for the CDR3 is TGTGCCAGCAGCTTGCTGGGGGGACAGCCATTACCCCAGCATTTC.

This clonotype showed up just once. The V and J genes are TRBV11-1 and TRBJ2-1, with TRBD2 as a possible D gene (5 bases). Between the trimmed V and J ends, which lost 9 bases and 16 bases, there was a span of 31 bases. The germline V gene encodes CDR1 SGHAT and CDR2 FQDESV (reference sequence). This CDR3 comprises 15 residues. CDR3 protein: CASSADPSSYNELFF. The CDR3 region has the DNA TGTGCCAGTAGCGCGGACCCAAGCTCCTACAATGAGCTATTCTTC.

Comments on this clonotype: The junction and the germline gene differ at one end; a read error may be behind it. This chain links TRBV10-3 with TRBJ1-5; D is unresolved. Germline assignment: CDR1 ENHRY and CDR2 SYGVKD. CDR3 size: 13 residues. The CDR3 region has the DNA TGTGCCATCAGTATTGAGAGGAAAAAGCCCCAGAATTTT. Protein product: CAISIERKKPQNF.

For this clonotype: A read error may explain this, as a much larger clone is one base away. The chain employs TRBV10-3 and TRBJ2-3; TRBD2 agrees at 10 bases. CDR3 length: 14 amino acids. Germline-derived CDR1 and CDR2 are ENHRY and SYGVKD. The ends lost 10 bases at V and 5 bases at J; junction bases unmatched: 9. The CDR3 here is CATGTSERKDTQYF. CDR3 in DNA: TGTGCCACAGGGACTAGCGAGAGGAAAGATACGCAGTATTTT.

Comment on this clonotype: Compared with germline, one end of the junction differs, possibly owing to a read error. CDR3 residues: CANSYSSLTEAFF. CDR3 in DNA: TGTGCCAACAGTTACTCTAGTCTCACTGAAGCTTTCTTT. The V call is TRBV6-6, the J call TRBJ1-1; D unclear. The CDR3 runs 13 residues. Per the germline V gene, CDR1 is MNHNY and CDR2 is SVGAGI (reference sequence).

In this sample, this clonotype turned up once. The chain employs TRBV5-4 and TRBJ2-3, with D possibly matching TRBD2 (6 bases). Germline V gene sequence: CDR1 SGHNT, CDR2 YYREEE (reference sequence). Trimming took off 6 bases at V and 5 bases at J, with 22 bases between the two ends. CDR3 size: 16 residues. This chain's CDR3 is CASIPIEREPGDTQYF. The CDR3 DNA follows: TGTGCCAGCATCCCCATCGAACGGGAGCCGGGAGATACGCAGTATTTT.

The genes are TRBV5-8 and TRBJ2-1; D not resolved. CDR1 and CDR2 from the germline V gene are SGHTS and YDEGEE. The germline V and J ends were trimmed by 7 bases and 9 bases, with 17 bases remaining between them. CDR3 length: 13 amino acids. The CDR3 sequence: CASCFSRGCEQFF. In DNA, the CDR3 is TGTGCCAGCTGTTTTTCTCGCGGTTGTGAGCAGTTCTTC.